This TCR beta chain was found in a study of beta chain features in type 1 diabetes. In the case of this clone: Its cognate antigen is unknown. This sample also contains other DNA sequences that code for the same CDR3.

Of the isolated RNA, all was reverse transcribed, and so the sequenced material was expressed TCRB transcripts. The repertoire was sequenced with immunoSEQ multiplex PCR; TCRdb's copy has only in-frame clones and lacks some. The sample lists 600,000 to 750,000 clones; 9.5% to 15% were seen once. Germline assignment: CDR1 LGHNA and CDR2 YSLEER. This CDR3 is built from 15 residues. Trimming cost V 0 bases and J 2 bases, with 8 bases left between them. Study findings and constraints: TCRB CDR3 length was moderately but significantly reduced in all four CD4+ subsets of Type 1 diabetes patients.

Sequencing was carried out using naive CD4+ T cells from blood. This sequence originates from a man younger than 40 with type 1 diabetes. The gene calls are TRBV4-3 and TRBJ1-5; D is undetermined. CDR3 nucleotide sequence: TGCGCCAGCAGCCAAGATTGGGGTGGCAATCAGCCCCAGCATTTT. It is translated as CASSQDWGGNQPQHF.